The 15 T cell receptor beta chains listed next were all sequenced from one sample in a study of cytomegalovirus exposure and HLA in healthy donors. Amplification used 60 Vbeta primers and 13 Jbeta primers. TCRdb's copy holds only in-frame clones and misses some; the assay was immunoSEQ multiplex PCR. The table has around 200,000 clones, around nine tenths seen once. The sequencing input was PBMCs. The receptors derive from a woman in her twenties or thirties in good health and CMV-seronegative.

The V call is TRBV4-1, the J call TRBJ1-1; a weak D match, TRBD1 (6 bases). There are 15 residues in the CDR3. The germline V gene has CDR1 MGHRA and CDR2 YSYEKL. Trimming removed 2 bases from V and 4 bases from J, with 14 bases in between. CDR3 in DNA: TGCGCCAGCAGCCAAAAACAGGGTACGGTCACTGAAGCTTTCTTT. Amino acids: CASSQKQGTVTEAFF.

The chain has TRBV5-1 and TRBJ2-5, with 13 positions matching TRBD2. The J segment lost 4 bases and the V segment lost 4 bases, leaving 7 bases of the junction unmatched. This CDR3 has 16 amino acids. Germline V gene lookup returns CDR1 SGHRS and CDR2 YFSETQ. The CDR3: CASSTGTSGVTETQYF. The CDR3 nucleotides read TGCGCCAGCAGCACCGGGACTAGCGGGGTGACAGAGACCCAGTACTTC. The full variable domain, in which reference TRBV5-1 and TRBJ2-5 provide the parts outside the CDR3, is KAGVTQTPRYLIKTRGQQVTLSCSPISGHRSVSWYQQTPGQGLQFLFEYFSETQRNKGNFPGRFSGRQFSNSRSEMNVSTLELGDSALYLCASSTGTSGVTETQYFGPGTRLLVL.

Only a few counts were recorded for this clone. The gene calls are TRBV13 and TRBJ2-3; 9 nucleotides line up with TRBD2. V shed 3 bases and J 2 bases; nucleotides not matched to a gene: 6. The CDR3 covers 16 residues. CDR1 is PRHDT, CDR2 FYEKMQ, per germline (reference sequence). CDR3 in DNA: TGTGCCAGCAGCTTCCCTAGCGGGGTGAACACAGATACGCAGTATTTT. Translating it yields CASSFPSGVNTDTQYF.

The chain links TRBV5-6 to TRBJ2-2, with D unresolved. The germline V and J ends were trimmed by 1 base and 0 bases, with 10 bases remaining between them. There are 16 residues in the CDR3. The germline CDR1 and CDR2 sequences are SGHDT and YYEEEE. Here the CDR3 reads CASSLKQNANTGELFF. In nucleotides, the CDR3 is TGTGCCAGCAGCTTGAAACAGAACGCGAACACCGGGGAGCTGTTTTTT.

The J gene is TRBJ2-7, the V gene TRBV7-8; 7 bases are a match to TRBD1. Germline-derived CDR1 and CDR2 are SGHVS and FQNEAQ. Trimming removed 5 bases from V and 0 bases from J; junction bases left unmatched: 10. The CDR3 sequence is 16 residues long. This chain's CDR3 is CASSRGQARHSYEQYF. The CDR3 DNA sequence: TGTGCCAGCAGCCGCGGACAGGCGAGACACTCCTACGAGCAGTACTTC.

This clone turned up a few times. The chain links TRBV15 to TRBJ2-5; TRBD2 is a possible D gene (5 bases). Trimming left V 0 bases short and J 7 bases short, with 6 bases between. Germline values: CDR1 LNHNV, CDR2 YYDKDF (reference sequence). The CDR3 sequence is 12 residues long. The CDR3 coding sequence is TGTGCCACCAGCAGAGATCGGGGGACCCAGTACTTC. It yields the protein CATSRDRGTQYF. Supplemented by reference TRBV15 and TRBJ2-5, the full variable domain reads DAMVIQNPRYQVTQFGKPVTLSCSQTLNHNVMYWYQQKSSQAPKLLFHYYDKDFNNEADTPDNFQSRRPNTSFCFLDIRSPGLGDTAMYLCATSRDRGTQYFGPGTRLLVL.

This clone was detected only a few times. The rearrangement uses TRBV5-1 and TRBJ2-5; 7 nucleotides match TRBD2. CDR1 and CDR2 from the germline V gene are SGHRS and YFSETQ. The CDR3 has 13 residues. V lost 4 bases and J lost 0; bases outside the gene matches: 0. Here the CDR3 reads CASSGGDQETQYF. CDR3 in DNA: TGCGCCAGCAGCGGGGGGGACCAAGAGACCCAGTACTTC.

This clone was detected only once. J is TRBJ2-3 and V is TRBV29-1; the D gene is possibly TRBD1 (5 bases). Germline V gives CDR1 SQVTM, CDR2 ANQGSEA. There are 14 residues in the CDR3. V was trimmed by 5 bases and J by 2 bases, leaving 14 bases between them. The CDR3 DNA is TGCAGCGTTCGAAACAACAGGTACACAGATACGCAGTATTTT. Encoded protein: CSVRNNRYTDTQYF.

The V gene is TRBV4-1, the J gene TRBJ2-7, with TRBD1 matching 9 bases. V trimming: 0 bases; J trimming: 3 bases; junction bases outside the gene matches: 3. CDR3 length: 15 amino acids. In germline, CDR1 is MGHRA, CDR2 YSYEKL. Here the CDR3 reads CASSQEDRGYYEQYF. The DNA for the CDR3 is TGCGCCAGCAGCCAAGAGGACAGGGGCTACTACGAGCAGTACTTC.

The rearrangement uses TRBV2 and TRBJ1-2; D not certain. Germline lookup yields CDR1 SNHLY and CDR2 FYNNEI. Trimming stripped 8 bases from V and 7 bases from J, with 14 bases between. The CDR3 runs 12 residues. CDR3 in amino acids: CASHNLEGGYTF. CDR3 DNA: TGTGCCAGCCACAACCTCGAGGGTGGCTACACCTTC.

The V and J genes are TRBV6-6 and TRBJ2-1; 10 positions match TRBD2. Trimming removed 2 bases from V and 3 bases from J; junction bases left unmatched: 4. CDR3 length: 16 residues. Per the germline V gene, CDR1 is MNHNY and CDR2 is SVGAGI (reference sequence). CDR3: CASSYRLAGFYNEQFF. The CDR3 nucleotides read TGTGCCAGCAGTTACAGACTAGCGGGTTTCTACAATGAGCAGTTCTTC.

J is TRBJ2-7 and V is TRBV29-1; D perhaps matches TRBD2 (6 bases). The CDR3 totals 14 residues. In germline, CDR1 is SQVTM, CDR2 ANQGSEA. Trimming took off 6 bases at V and 5 bases at J, with 20 bases between the two ends. CDR3 residues: CSVTPTSPSHEQYF. The CDR3 DNA is TGCAGCGTGACACCAACTAGCCCCTCGCACGAGCAGTACTTC.

The chain joins TRBV30 to TRBJ2-3; D is unclear. V was cut by 3 bases and J by 0 bases, with 10 bases left in between. Germline V gene lookup returns CDR1 GTSNPN and CDR2 SVGIG (reference sequence). This CDR3 is built from 14 residues. The CDR3 nucleotides read TGTGCCTGGAGGGGCCTTGCTAGCACAGATACGCAGTATTTT. It codes for CAWRGLASTDTQYF.

The chain employs TRBV19 and TRBJ2-2; the match to TRBD2 covers 8 bases. V dropped 3 bases and J dropped 1; count of bases not matched to a gene: 4. Germline CDR1 LNHDA, CDR2 SQIVND (reference sequence). This CDR3 has 16 residues. The CDR3: CASSMGLAGNTGELFF. In DNA, the CDR3 is TGTGCCAGTAGTATGGGTCTAGCGGGGAACACCGGGGAGCTGTTTTTT.

This clone was detected only a few times. The chain joins TRBV28 to TRBJ2-5, with TRBD2 matching 12 bases. V shed 9 bases and J 11 bases; nucleotides not matched to a gene: 4. This CDR3 contains 11 residues. CDR1 is MDHEN and CDR2 is SYDVKM in the germline V gene. The CDR3 nucleotides read TGTGCCAGAGGACTAGCGGGGACTCAGTACTTC. Protein: CARGLAGTQYF.